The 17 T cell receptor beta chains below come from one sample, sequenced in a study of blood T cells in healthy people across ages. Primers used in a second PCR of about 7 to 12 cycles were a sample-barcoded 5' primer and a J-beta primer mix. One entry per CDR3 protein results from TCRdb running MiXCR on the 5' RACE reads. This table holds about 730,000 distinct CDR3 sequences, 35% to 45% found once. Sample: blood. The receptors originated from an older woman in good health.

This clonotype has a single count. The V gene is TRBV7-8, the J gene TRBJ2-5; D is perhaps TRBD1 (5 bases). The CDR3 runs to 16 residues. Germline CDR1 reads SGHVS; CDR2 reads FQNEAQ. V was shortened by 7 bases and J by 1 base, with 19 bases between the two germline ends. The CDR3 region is CASNSDKTVVQETQYF. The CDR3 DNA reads TGTGCCAGCAACTCGGATAAGACAGTCGTCCAAGAGACCCAGTACTTC.

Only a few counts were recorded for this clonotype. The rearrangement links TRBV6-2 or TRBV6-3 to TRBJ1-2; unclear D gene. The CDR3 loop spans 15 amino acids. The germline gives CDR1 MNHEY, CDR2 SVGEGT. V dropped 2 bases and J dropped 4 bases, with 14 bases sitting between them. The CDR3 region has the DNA TGTGCCAGCAGTTACCTTTCGTCCAGGAGCTATGGCTACACCTTC. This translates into CASSYLSSRSYGYTF.

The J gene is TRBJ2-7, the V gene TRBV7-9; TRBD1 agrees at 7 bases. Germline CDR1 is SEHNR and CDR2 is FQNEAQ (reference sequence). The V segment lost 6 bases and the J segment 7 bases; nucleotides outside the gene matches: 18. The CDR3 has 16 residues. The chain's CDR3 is CASRQQGQTPYNEQYF. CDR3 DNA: TGTGCCAGCAGACAGCAGGGACAGACTCCTTACAATGAGCAGTACTTC. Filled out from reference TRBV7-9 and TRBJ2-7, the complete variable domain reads DTGVSQNPRHKITKRGQNVTFRCDPISEHNRLYWYRQTLGQGPEFLTYFQNEAQLEKSRLLSDRFSAERPKGSFSTLEIQRTEQGDSAMYLCASRQQGQTPYNEQYFGPGTRLTVT.

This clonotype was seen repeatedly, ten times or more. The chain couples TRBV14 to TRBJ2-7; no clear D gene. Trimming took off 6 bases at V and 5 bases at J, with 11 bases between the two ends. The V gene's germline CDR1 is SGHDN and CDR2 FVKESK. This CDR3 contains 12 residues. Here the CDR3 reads CASRRVANEQYF. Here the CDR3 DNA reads TGTGCCAGCAGAAGGGTGGCCAACGAGCAGTACTTC.

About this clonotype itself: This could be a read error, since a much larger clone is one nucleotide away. CDR3 in amino acids: CASSPFVTSGKETQFF. For the CDR3, the DNA is TGTGCCAGCAGCCCTTTTGTTACTAGCGGAAAAGAGACCCAGTTCTTC. V usage is TRBV7-9 and J usage is TRBJ2-5, with 8 nucleotides matching TRBD2. The J call may be in error: the DNA end matches TRBJ2-1 better. The CDR3 extends over 16 amino acids. Germline V gene data show CDR1 as SEHNR and CDR2 as FQNEAQ (reference sequence).

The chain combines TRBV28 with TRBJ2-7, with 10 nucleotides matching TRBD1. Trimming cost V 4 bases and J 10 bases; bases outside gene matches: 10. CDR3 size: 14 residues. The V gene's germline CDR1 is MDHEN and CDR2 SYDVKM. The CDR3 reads CASSSTGTGVTQYF. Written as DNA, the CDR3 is TGTGCCAGCAGTTCGACCGGGACAGGGGTTACCCAGTACTTC.

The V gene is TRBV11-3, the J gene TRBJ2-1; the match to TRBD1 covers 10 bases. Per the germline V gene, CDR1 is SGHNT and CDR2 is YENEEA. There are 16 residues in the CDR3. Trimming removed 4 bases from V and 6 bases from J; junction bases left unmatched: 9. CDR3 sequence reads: CASSSRDRGLANEQFF. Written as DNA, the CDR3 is TGTGCCAGCAGCTCTCGAGACAGGGGGCTTGCCAATGAGCAGTTCTTC.

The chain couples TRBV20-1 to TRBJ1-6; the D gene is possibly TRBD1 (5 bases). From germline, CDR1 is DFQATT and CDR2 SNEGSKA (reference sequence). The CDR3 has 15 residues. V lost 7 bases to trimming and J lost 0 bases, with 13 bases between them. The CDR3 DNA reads TGCAGTGGGGGGGTCGGGAACTCCTATAATTCACCCCTCCACTTT. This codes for CSGGVGNSYNSPLHF.

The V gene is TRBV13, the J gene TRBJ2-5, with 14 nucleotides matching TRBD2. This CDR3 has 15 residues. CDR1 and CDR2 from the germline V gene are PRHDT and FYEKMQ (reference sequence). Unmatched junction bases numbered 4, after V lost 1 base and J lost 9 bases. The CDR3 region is CASSLVTSGGAAQYF. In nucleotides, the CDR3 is TGTGCCAGCAGCTTAGTGACTAGCGGGGGGGCGGCCCAGTACTTC. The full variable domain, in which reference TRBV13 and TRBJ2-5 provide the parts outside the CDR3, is AAGVIQSPRHLIKEKRETATLKCYPIPRHDTVYWYQQGPGQDPQFLISFYEKMQSDKGSIPDRFSAQQFSDYHSELNMSSLELGDSALYFCASSLVTSGGAAQYFGPGTRLLVL.

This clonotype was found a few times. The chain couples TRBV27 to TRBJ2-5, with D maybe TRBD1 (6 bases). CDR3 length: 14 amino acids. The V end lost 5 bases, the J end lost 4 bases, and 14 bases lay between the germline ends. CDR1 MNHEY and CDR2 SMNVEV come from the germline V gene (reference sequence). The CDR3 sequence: CASSNRGGIETQYF. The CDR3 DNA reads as TGTGCCAGCAGTAACCGTGGGGGCATAGAGACCCAGTACTTC.

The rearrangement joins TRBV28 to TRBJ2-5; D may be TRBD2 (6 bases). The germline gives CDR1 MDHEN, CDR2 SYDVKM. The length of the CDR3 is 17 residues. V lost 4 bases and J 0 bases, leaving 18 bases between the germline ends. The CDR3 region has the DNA TGTGCCAGCAGTTCTGGACTAAGCGGCCTGTACCAAGAGACCCAGTACTTC. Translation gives CASSSGLSGLYQETQYF. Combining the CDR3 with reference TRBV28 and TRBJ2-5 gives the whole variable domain DVKVTQSSRYLVKRTGEKVFLECVQDMDHENMFWYRQDPGLGLRLIYFSYDVKMKEKGDIPEGYSVSREKKERFSLILESASTNQTSMYLCASSSGLSGLYQETQYFGPGTRLLVL.

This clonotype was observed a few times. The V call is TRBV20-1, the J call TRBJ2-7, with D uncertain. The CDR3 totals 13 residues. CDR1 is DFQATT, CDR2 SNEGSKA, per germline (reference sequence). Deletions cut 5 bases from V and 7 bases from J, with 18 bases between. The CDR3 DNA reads TGCAGTGCTCCCCCTTATGGAGCTGGGGAGCAGTACTTC. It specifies CSAPPYGAGEQYF.

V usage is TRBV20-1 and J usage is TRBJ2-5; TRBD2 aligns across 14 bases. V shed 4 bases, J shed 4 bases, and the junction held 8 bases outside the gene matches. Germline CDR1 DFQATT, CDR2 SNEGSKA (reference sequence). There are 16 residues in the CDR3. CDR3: CSATSGTSGRGETQYF. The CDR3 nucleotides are TGCAGTGCTACATCCGGGACTAGCGGGAGAGGAGAGACCCAGTACTTC.

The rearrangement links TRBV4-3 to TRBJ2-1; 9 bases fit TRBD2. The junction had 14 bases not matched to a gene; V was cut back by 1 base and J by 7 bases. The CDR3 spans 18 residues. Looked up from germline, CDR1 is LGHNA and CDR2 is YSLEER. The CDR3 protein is CASSQGDSGSWDRNEQFF. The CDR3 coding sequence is TGCGCCAGCAGCCAAGGCGATAGCGGGAGCTGGGATAGGAATGAGCAGTTCTTC.

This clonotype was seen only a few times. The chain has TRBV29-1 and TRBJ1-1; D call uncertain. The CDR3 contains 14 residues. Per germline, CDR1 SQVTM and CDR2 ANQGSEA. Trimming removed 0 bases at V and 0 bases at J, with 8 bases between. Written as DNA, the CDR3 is TGCAGCGTTGAAGACGGGGAGGTGAACACTGAAGCTTTCTTT. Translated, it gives CSVEDGEVNTEAFF.

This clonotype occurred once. The CDR3 protein is CASSPDYFENEQFF. The CDR3, as DNA: TGTGCCAGCAGTCCGGACTATTTCGAGAATGAGCAGTTCTTC. V usage is TRBV6-5 and J usage is TRBJ2-1; tentative D call: TRBD2 (6 bases). Germline CDR1 MNHEY, CDR2 SVGAGI. With 5 bases removed from V and 7 bases from J, the gap between germline ends came to 15 bases. CDR3 length: 14 amino acids.

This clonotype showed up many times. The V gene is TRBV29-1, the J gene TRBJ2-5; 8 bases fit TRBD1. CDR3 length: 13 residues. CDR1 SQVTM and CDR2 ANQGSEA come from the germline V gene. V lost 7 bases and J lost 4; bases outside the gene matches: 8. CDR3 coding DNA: TGCAGCGCGCTAGGACAGGGAGGAGAGACCCAGTACTTC. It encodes CSALGQGGETQYF.